These 3 T cell receptor beta chains originate from one sample sequenced in a study of cytomegalovirus exposure and HLA in healthy donors. The PCR made use of 60 Vbeta and 13 Jbeta primers. Sequenced by immunoSEQ multiplex PCR; TCRdb stores in-frame clones only, minus some. The repertoire consists of approximately 120,000 clones, with 60% to 85% occurring once and the leading ten covering 12%. The source material was PBMCs. The receptor source for this set is a woman aged 35 to 49 in good health and CMV-seropositive.

V usage is TRBV27 and J usage is TRBJ1-4, with unresolved D. Per the germline V gene, CDR1 is MNHEY and CDR2 is SMNVEV (reference sequence). The CDR3 has 14 amino acids. V lost 8 bases to trimming and J lost 8 bases, with 18 bases between them. CDR3 DNA: TGTGCCAGCGCTCCTGATGGGCCGGTGGAAAAACTGTTTTTT. This sequence encodes CASAPDGPVEKLFF.

This chain uses TRBV2 with TRBJ1-4; D may be TRBD1 (6 bases). CDR3 length equals 18 residues. Per germline, CDR1 SNHLY and CDR2 FYNNEI. Trimming pared 4 bases from V and 3 bases from J, leaving 21 bases between. The CDR3 is CASSGMGTGTNPNEKLFF. CDR3 DNA sequence: TGTGCCAGCAGTGGAATGGGCACAGGGACGAATCCTAATGAAAAACTGTTTTTT.

The chain employs TRBV19 and TRBJ1-5, with D tentatively TRBD1 (5 bases). With 2 bases removed from V and 3 bases from J, the gap between germline ends came to 11 bases. This CDR3 has 15 residues. The germline CDR1 and CDR2 sequences are LNHDA and SQIVND (reference sequence). This chain's CDR3 is CASSIWGQVNQPQHF. As DNA, the CDR3 is TGTGCCAGTAGTATATGGGGCCAGGTCAATCAGCCCCAGCATTTT. Filled out from reference TRBV19 and TRBJ1-5, the complete variable domain reads DGGITQSPKYLFRKEGQNVTLSCEQNLNHDAMYWYRQDPGQGLRLIYYSQIVNDFQKGDIAEGYSVSREKKESFPLTVTSAQKNPTAFYLCASSIWGQVNQPQHFGDGTRLSIL.